Each of the 22 T cell receptor beta chains below was sequenced from the same sample in a study of cytomegalovirus exposure and HLA in healthy donors (TCRdb year 2017). The library was built by means of the immunoSEQ multiplex PCR assay. A mixture of 60 forward primers for TCR Vbeta segments and 13 reverse primers for TCR Jbeta segments was used in the multiplex PCR. TCRdb retrieved this table from immuneACCESS and kept in-frame rearrangements only. Not all clones are present; in checked studies, unresolved V genes account for under half, and no reason is known for the remainder. The sample table contains about 130,000 clones; only one count was recorded for over 70% of them. The ten biggest clones cover roughly 3.1% of the sample. Sequencing was done on a sample of PBMCs. These receptors originate from a man aged 30 to 45 in good health and CMV-seronegative.

The chain uses TRBV10-1 and TRBJ1-2, with unresolved D. Trimming left V 9 bases short and J 8 bases short, with 25 bases between. The CDR3 sequence is 15 residues long. Looked up from germline, CDR1 is WNHNN and CDR2 is SYGVQD (reference sequence). The chain's CDR3 is CARPRQGLDRRGYTF. The CDR3 DNA sequence: TGCGCCAGACCGCGACAAGGCTTAGACCGTCGGGGCTACACCTTC.

The chain has TRBV30 and TRBJ2-2; tentative D call: TRBD1 (6 bases). The ends were cut back, 3 bases at V and 4 bases at J, with 15 bases in the middle. The CDR3 contains 15 residues. Germline assignment: CDR1 GTSNPN and CDR2 SVGIG (reference sequence). For the CDR3, the DNA is TGTGCCTGGAGAGGGCTGGGGACACCCACCGGGGAGCTGTTTTTT. The encoded protein is CAWRGLGTPTGELFF.

There are a few counts of this clone. The gene calls are TRBV6-6 and TRBJ1-5, with D hard to call. This CDR3 is 13 amino acids long. Germline V gene data show CDR1 as MNHNY and CDR2 as SVGAGI (reference sequence). Trimming removed 5 bases at V and 5 bases at J, with 10 bases between. CDR3 residues: CASSIPPDQPQHF. CDR3 nucleotides: TGTGCCAGCAGTATCCCTCCAGATCAGCCCCAGCATTTT.

In this sample, this clone turned up a few times. The chain uses TRBV19 and TRBJ1-1, with TRBD1 as a possible D gene (5 bases). Deletions cut 2 bases from V and 4 bases from J, with 11 bases between. This CDR3 is 14 amino acids long. The germline V gene has CDR1 LNHDA and CDR2 SQIVND (reference sequence). This chain's CDR3 is CASSIFFGGTEAFF. The CDR3 bases are TGTGCCAGTAGTATATTTTTCGGGGGCACTGAAGCTTTCTTT.

The chain combines TRBV29-1 with TRBJ1-5; 9 bases are a match to TRBD1. The germline V gene has CDR1 SQVTM and CDR2 ANQGSEA. The trim removed 7 bases at V and 12 bases at J, leaving 7 bases unmatched. This CDR3 region has 11 residues. In nucleotides, the CDR3 is TGCAGCGCATTCACAGGGGGCAGCCAGCATTTT. It encodes CSAFTGGSQHF. Full variable domain (rest looked up from reference TRBV29-1 and TRBJ1-5): SAVISQKPSRDICQRGTSLTIQCQVDSQVTMMFWYRQQPGQSLTLIATANQGSEATYESGFVIDKFPISRPNLTFSTLTVSNMSPEDSSIYLCSAFTGGSQHFGDGTRLSIL.

V and J are TRBV18 and TRBJ2-7; D is undetermined. The CDR3 has 12 residues. The ends were cut back, 4 bases at V and 5 bases at J, with 9 bases in the middle. The V gene's germline CDR1 is KGHSH and CDR2 LQKENI. Here the CDR3 DNA reads TGTGCCAGCTCACAAATTCAAAACGAGCAGTACTTC. This codes for CASSQIQNEQYF.

The V gene is TRBV18, the J gene TRBJ2-3; tentatively, D is TRBD2 (5 bases). Trimming shortened V by 6 bases and J by 2 bases, and 15 bases separated the two germline ends. This CDR3 is 15 amino acids long. The germline gives CDR1 KGHSH, CDR2 LQKENI. The CDR3 here is CASSPSGSPTDTQYF. The CDR3 DNA is TGTGCCAGCTCTCCAAGCGGCTCACCCACAGATACGCAGTATTTT.

This chain uses TRBV7-2 with TRBJ2-2, with 9 positions matching TRBD2. Germline V gene sequence: CDR1 SGHTA, CDR2 FQGNSA. V was pared by 2 bases and J by 4 bases, with 5 bases of the junction left unmatched. CDR3 length equals 16 residues. The CDR3: CASSLIAGAGTGELFF. The CDR3 region has the DNA TGTGCCAGCAGCTTAATAGCGGGGGCGGGCACCGGGGAGCTGTTTTTT.

The rearrangement uses TRBV10-3 and TRBJ2-7; 9 positions agree with TRBD1. After removal of 6 bases from V and 4 bases from J, the junction contained 10 bases not matched to a gene. CDR3 length: 15 amino acids. CDR1 is ENHRY and CDR2 is SYGVKD in the germline V gene. The CDR3 is CAISGDREIPYEQYF. The DNA for the CDR3 is TGTGCCATCAGCGGGGACAGGGAAATCCCTTACGAGCAGTACTTC.

This clone was counted a few times. This chain joins TRBV6-5 and TRBJ1-1, with D tentatively TRBD1 (5 bases). The CDR3 is made up of 15 amino acids. Trimming took 5 bases from V and 3 from J, leaving 16 bases between them. CDR1 and CDR2 from the germline V gene are MNHEY and SVGAGI. The CDR3: CASSRPTGGDTEAFF. The CDR3 bases are TGTGCCAGCAGTCGGCCCACAGGTGGAGACACTGAAGCTTTCTTT.

V and J are TRBV9 and TRBJ2-2; D is unclear. The CDR3 sequence is 14 residues long. Trimming removed 0 bases at V and 3 bases at J, with 6 bases between. Looked up from germline, CDR1 is SGDLS and CDR2 is YYNGEE. The CDR3 reads CASSVDRDTGELFF. The CDR3 region has the DNA TGTGCCAGCAGCGTAGACAGAGACACCGGGGAGCTGTTTTTT.

The J gene is TRBJ2-2, the V gene TRBV27, with D hard to call. The CDR3 loop spans 14 amino acids. Germline-derived CDR1 and CDR2 are MNHEY and SMNVEV (reference sequence). Trimming shortened V by 5 bases and J by 0 bases, and 7 bases separated the two germline ends. The CDR3 DNA follows: TGTGCCAGCAGTCGCGGTGCGAACACCGGGGAGCTGTTTTTT. Amino acid sequence: CASSRGANTGELFF.

V is TRBV29-1 and J is TRBJ2-7; TRBD2 matches at 7 bases. Germline V gives CDR1 SQVTM, CDR2 ANQGSEA. CDR3 length: 13 residues. The V and J ends lost 7 bases and 5 bases, in that order; junction bases with no gene match: 11. In nucleotides, the CDR3 is TGCAGCGCCGCGGGACTATTTATCGACGAGCAGTACTTC. It codes for CSAAGLFIDEQYF.

Worth noting for this clone: Its ends do not fully match the called genes, so a read error is possible. The chain carries TRBV7-7 and TRBJ2-2, with 8 bases that match TRBD2. This CDR3 has 16 residues. Germline V gives CDR1 SSHAT, CDR2 FNYEAQ (reference sequence). CDR3 loop: CASSLTGGAGTGELFF. The CDR3 DNA sequence: TGTGCTAGCAGCTTAACCGGGGGGGCCGGAACCGGGGAGCTGTTTTTT.

The rearrangement links TRBV7-9 to TRBJ2-2; maybe TRBD2 (6 bases). Germline loops: CDR1 SEHNR, CDR2 FQNEAQ (reference sequence). V lost 3 bases, J lost 4 bases, and 9 bases lay in between. The CDR3 runs 14 residues. For the CDR3, the DNA is TGTGCCAGCAGCTTCGGGGGATCCACCGGGGAGCTGTTTTTT. It yields the protein CASSFGGSTGELFF.

V usage is TRBV6-5 and J usage is TRBJ2-2; D gene uncertain. Germline-derived CDR1 and CDR2 are MNHEY and SVGAGI. There are 13 residues in the CDR3. Trimming stripped 0 bases from V and 5 bases from J, with 4 bases between. Written as DNA, the CDR3 is TGTGCCAGCAGTTACTCGAGTACCGGGGAGCTGTTTTTT. This encodes CASSYSSTGELFF.

The chain combines TRBV19 with TRBJ1-5; D might be TRBD1 (6 bases). This CDR3 comprises 12 residues. Trimming took off 9 bases at V and 4 bases at J, with 10 bases between the two ends. CDR1 LNHDA and CDR2 SQIVND come from the germline V gene (reference sequence). The CDR3 here is CASVTGNQPQHF. CDR3 sequence (DNA): TGTGCCAGCGTCACAGGGAATCAGCCCCAGCATTTT.

The chain couples TRBV25-1 to TRBJ2-4, with D perhaps TRBD2 (6 bases). The V end lost 4 bases, the J end lost 0 bases, and 16 bases lay between the germline ends. Germline CDR1 and CDR2: MGHDK and SYGVNS. The CDR3 spans 17 residues. The CDR3 sequence is CASSGGGGVLAKNIQYF. CDR3 bases: TGTGCCAGCAGTGGGGGCGGCGGGGTCCTAGCCAAAAACATTCAGTACTTC. The whole variable domain, filled in from reference TRBV25-1 and TRBJ2-4, reads EADIYQTPRYLVIGTGKKITLECSQTMGHDKMYWYQQDPGMELHLIHYSYGVNSTEKGDLSSESTVSRIRTEHFPLTLESARPSHTSQYLCASSGGGGVLAKNIQYFGAGTRLSVL.

The V and J genes are TRBV13 and TRBJ2-5, with 9 bases aligning to TRBD1. V shed 5 bases and J 5 bases; nucleotides not matched to a gene: 9. The germline gives CDR1 PRHDT, CDR2 FYEKMQ (reference sequence). CDR3 length: 15 amino acids. The chain's CDR3 is CASSPPGQGWETQYF. Written as DNA, the CDR3 is TGTGCCAGCAGCCCCCCGGGACAGGGATGGGAGACCCAGTACTTC.

The CDR3 DNA is TGTGCCAGCAGCTTAATCGGCGGTGGCACAGATACGCAGTATTTT. Residues: CASSLIGGGTDTQYF. The J gene is TRBJ2-3, the V gene TRBV7-3, with D hard to call. Germline CDR1 reads SGHTA; CDR2 reads FQGTGA. This CDR3 comprises 15 residues. V was pared by 1 base and J by 1 base, with 9 bases between.

The chain combines TRBV28 with TRBJ2-3; 7 bases match TRBD2. The CDR3 length is 13 residues. Germline values: CDR1 MDHEN, CDR2 SYDVKM. After removal of 8 bases from V and 4 bases from J, the junction contained 6 bases not matched to a gene. The CDR3 region is CASEAGSSDTQYF. The CDR3 DNA reads as TGTGCCAGCGAAGCGGGAAGCTCAGATACGCAGTATTTT.

The chain joins TRBV10-3 to TRBJ2-3; D might be TRBD2 (7 bases). CDR3 length equals 17 residues. The V end lost 4 bases, the J end lost 2 bases, and 19 bases lay between the germline ends. Per germline, CDR1 ENHRY and CDR2 SYGVKD. The CDR3, as DNA: TGTGCCATCAGTGGGGGGGGGACAACGGGTTACACAGATACGCAGTATTTT. This encodes CAISGGGTTGYTDTQYF.